This is a list of T cell receptor beta chains from one sample in a study of breast tumors, draining lymph nodes, adjacent tissues. TCRdb independently ran MiXCR on the multiplex PCR reads; one entry per CDR3 protein. Of over 150,000 distinct CDR3 sequences detected, 30% to 35% appear once; the ten largest clones hold around 4.5%. What was sequenced was axillary lymph node tissue. All receptors come from a female donor with breast cancer. Some clones in this sample may be carry-over from other donors' samples. Each CDR3 is given with its conserved first and last residue. A D gene is named only where the DNA matches it firmly. Size is stated for part of the rows, as once, few or many counts, or as a class when the clone is expanded.

D gene	J gene	clone size	V gene	CDR3 length	CDR3 protein	CDR3 DNA
TRBD2	TRBJ2-7	many	TRBV9	16	CASSVGGSGVAYEQYF	TGTGCCAGCAGCGTAGGCGGTAGCGGGGTTGCCTACGAGCAGTACTTC
TRBD1	TRBJ1-3	NA	TRBV28	17	CASTGTGVRSPGNTIYF	TGTGCCAGCACCGGGACAGGGGTAAGAAGCCCTGGAAACACCATATATTTT
TRBD2	TRBJ2-5	many	TRBV5-1	17	CASSLLGLAGGQETQYF	TGCGCCAGCAGCCTCCTGGGACTAGCGGGGGGCCAAGAGACCCAGTACTTC
NA	TRBJ2-6	many	TRBV9	14	CASSVASGANVLTF	TGTGCCAGCAGCGTGGCCTCTGGGGCCAACGTCCTGACTTTC
NA	TRBJ1-2	NA	TRBV11-3	12	CASSVLGNGYTF	TGTGCCAGCAGCGTGCTAGGGAATGGCTACACCTTC
NA	TRBJ1-1	NA	TRBV6-4	13	CARPFRTDTEAFF	TGTGCCAGACCTTTTAGGACAGACACTGAAGCTTTCTTT
NA	TRBJ1-2	few	TRBV18	14	CASSEGGSYYGYTF	TGTGCCAGCTCAGAGGGTGGTTCCTACTATGGCTACACCTTC
NA	TRBJ1-6	many	TRBV3-1	14	CASSQRDNNSPLHF	TGTGCCAGCAGCCAGAGGGACAATAATTCACCCCTCCACTTT
NA	TRBJ1-1	few	TRBV20-1	12	CSAVYMNTEAFF	TGCAGTGCTGTTTACATGAACACTGAAGCTTTCTTT
NA	TRBJ2-3	many	TRBV19	16	CASSILAHSWPDTQYF	TGTGCCAGTAGTATTCTCGCCCATAGTTGGCCAGATACGCAGTATTTT
NA	TRBJ1-5	few	TRBV6-5	15	CASSLGVGPNQPQHF	TGTGCCAGCAGCCTGGGGGTAGGGCCCAATCAGCCCCAGCATTTT
NA	TRBJ1-1	few	TRBV19	12	CASSIRGTEAFF	TGTGCCAGTAGTATTAGGGGGACTGAAGCTTTCTTT
NA	TRBJ2-3	NA	TRBV11-2	17	CASSIYLCSVEDDTQYF	NA
TRBD1	TRBJ2-1	many	TRBV9	15	CASSVAQGADNEQFF	TGTGCCAGCAGCGTAGCGCAGGGGGCCGACAATGAGCAGTTCTTC
TRBD1	TRBJ2-7	many	TRBV19	12	CASKDRGSEQYF	TGTGCCAGTAAGGACAGGGGGTCGGAGCAGTACTTC
NA	TRBJ2-7	NA	TRBV28	14	CASSEQRGSYEQYF	TGTGCCAGCAGTGAGCAAAGGGGTTCCTACGAGCAGTACTTC
TRBD1	TRBJ2-1	few	TRBV6-5	15	CASSSGQGYSDEQFF	TGTGCCAGCAGTTCGGGACAGGGTTATTCCGATGAGCAGTTCTTC
TRBD2	TRBJ2-3	NA	TRBV11-2	14	CASSLERGADTQYF	TGTGCCAGCAGCTTAGAGCGGGGGGCAGATACGCAGTATTTT
NA	TRBJ2-7	many	TRBV11-2	14	CASSLIRGPYEQYF	TGTGCCAGCAGCTTAATCAGGGGCCCCTACGAGCAGTACTTC
NA	TRBJ2-7	many	TRBV6-5	14	CASRPGHGLYEQYF	TGTGCCAGCAGGCCGGGACACGGTCTATACGAGCAGTACTTC
TRBD1	TRBJ1-2	many	TRBV7-3	16	CASSLGGTGAIRGYTF	TGTGCCAGCAGCTTAGGCGGCACAGGGGCTATTCGTGGCTACACCTTC
NA	TRBJ2-6	NA	TRBV12-3/TRBV12-4	11	CASSSANVLTF	TGTGCCAGCAGTTCGGCTAACGTCCTGACTTTC
NA	TRBJ1-2	many	TRBV12-3/TRBV12-4	12	CASTSTFYGYTF	TGTGCCAGCACGTCGACCTTCTATGGCTACACCTTC
TRBD1	TRBJ1-3	NA	TRBV7-8	16	CASSLARRGLGNTIYF	TGTGCCAGCAGCTTAGCTCGCAGGGGGCTTGGAAACACCATATATTTT
TRBD1	TRBJ2-5	many	TRBV5-8	16	CASSPRYTGDQETQYF	TGTGCCAGCAGCCCCCGATACACAGGGGACCAAGAGACCCAGTACTTC
TRBD2	TRBJ2-3	many	TRBV29-1	14	CSVGLVLYPDTQYF	TGCAGCGTCGGACTAGTCCTGTACCCAGATACGCAGTATTTT
NA	TRBJ1-3	NA	TRBV10-3	16	CAISYLQGGSGSTIYF	TGTGCCATCAGTTACCTACAGGGTGGCTCTGGAAGCACCATATATTTT
NA	TRBJ1-4	many	TRBV7-2	15	CASSFGAGPNEKLFF	TGTGCCAGCAGCTTTGGCGCAGGGCCTAATGAAAAACTGTTTTTT
TRBD2	TRBJ2-1	many	TRBV20-1	16	CSAPTFLSGSGDEQFF	TGCAGTGCTCCCACTTTTTTGAGCGGGAGTGGCGATGAGCAGTTCTTC
NA	TRBJ2-1	many	TRBV7-3	14	CASSLTDAGQKQFF	TGTGCCAGCAGCTTAACCGATGCGGGACAAAAGCAGTTCTTC
NA	TRBJ2-7	many	TRBV7-2	15	CASSLERGFTYEQYF	TGTGCCAGCAGCTTAGAACGGGGCTTCACCTACGAGCAGTACTTC
TRBD1	TRBJ1-6	NA	TRBV6-5	15	CASSYSWTGDRSLHF	TGTGCCAGCAGTTACTCTTGGACAGGGGATAGGTCCCTCCACTTT
NA	TRBJ1-4	NA	TRBV29-1	18	CSARSIPVGLAGWEKLFF	TGCAGCGCCCGCTCGATTCCCGTTGGACTAGCGGGATGGGAAAAACTGTTTTTT
TRBD1	TRBJ1-1	few	TRBV5-6	13	CASSDGGQAEAFF	TGTGCCAGCAGCGATGGAGGACAGGCTGAAGCTTTCTTT
TRBD1	TRBJ1-1	NA	TRBV7-9	14	CASSLRTGGKEAFF	TGTGCCAGCAGCCTTCGGACAGGGGGTAAAGAAGCTTTCTTT
NA	TRBJ1-4	NA	TRBV12-3/TRBV12-4	17	CASSSLGADKTNEKLFF	TGTGCCAGCAGTTCTCTGGGGGCAGATAAAACTAATGAAAAACTGTTTTTT
TRBD1	TRBJ2-7	NA	TRBV18	15	CASSYRQGDSYEQYF	TGTGCCAGCTCGTACCGACAGGGAGACTCCTACGAGCAGTACTTC
NA	TRBJ2-2	many	TRBV20-1	15	CSARDGWKGTGELFF	TGCAGTGCTAGAGATGGGTGGAAAGGCACCGGGGAGCTGTTTTTT
NA	TRBJ1-2	NA	TRBV6-5	16	CASSQGPCRNPYGYTF	TGTGCCAGCAGTCAGGGGCCGTGCAGGAACCCCTATGGCTACACCTTC
TRBD1	TRBJ2-1	many	TRBV7-6	14	CASSPQGGYNEQFF	TGTGCCAGCAGCCCACAGGGGGGATACAATGAGCAGTTCTTC
NA	TRBJ1-5	NA	TRBV20-1	14	CSASKGYSNQPQHF	TGCAGTGCTAGTAAGGGCTATAGCAATCAGCCCCAGCATTTT
TRBD2	TRBJ2-7	many	TRBV15	16	CATSSLLAGVGYEQYF	TGTGCCACCAGCAGTCTACTAGCGGGGGTAGGTTACGAGCAGTACTTC
NA	TRBJ2-4	NA	TRBV12-3/TRBV12-4	15	CASSFSTLAKNIQYF	TGTGCCAGCAGTTTCTCCACCTTAGCCAAAAACATTCAGTACTTC
TRBD1	TRBJ2-5	NA	TRBV9	15	CASSSVDSGGETPYF	TGTGCCAGCAGCTCAGTCGACTCAGGGGGAGAGACCCCGTACTTC
NA	TRBJ1-4	many	TRBV7-9	15	CASSLAPDANEKLFF	TGTGCCAGCAGCTTAGCGCCGGATGCTAATGAAAAACTGTTTTTT